Following are 6 T cell receptor beta chains from one sample sequenced in a study of OX40 agonist ivuxolimab in advanced cancers. The method behind the library was the immunoSEQ multiplex PCR assay. Here the immuneACCESS table is served through TCRdb, limited to in-frame sequences with V and J called. Missing clones are a known gap in these copies; in checked studies unresolved V genes cover under half, and the rest lacks a known reason. For this sample the table gives some 17,000 clones, of which 55% to 75% were detected only once. Jointly, the top ten make up 24% of the sample. The sequenced sample was CD4+ or CD8+ T cells sorted from blood, obtained in a trial of the OX40 agonist ivuxolimab. The receptors derive from an adult with an advanced solid tumor such as melanoma, head and neck, liver or kidney cancer.

In its sample, this clone was seen many times. The V gene is TRBV27, the J gene TRBJ1-6; D is ambiguous. The CDR3 is 13 amino acids. The germline V gene has CDR1 MNHEY and CDR2 SMNVEV (reference sequence). V lost 6 bases and J 8 bases, leaving 11 bases between the germline ends. As DNA, the CDR3 is TGTGCCAGCAGCCTATACAGCCATTCACCCCTCCACTTT. It is translated as CASSLYSHSPLHF.

This chain links TRBV7-2 with TRBJ2-7; weak D call: TRBD1 (5 bases). Deletions cut 3 bases from V and 3 bases from J, with 9 bases between. Germline V gene data show CDR1 as SGHTA and CDR2 as FQGNSA. The CDR3 spans 13 residues. The CDR3 sequence is CASSFDSYYEQYF. The DNA for the CDR3 is TGTGCCAGCAGCTTCGACAGTTACTACGAGCAGTACTTC. Variable domain in full (rest from reference TRBV7-2 and TRBJ2-7): GAGVSQSPSNKVTEKGKDVELRCDPISGHTALYWYRQSLGQGLEFLIYFQGNSAPDKSGLPSDRFSAERTGGSVSTLTIQRTQQEDSAVYLCASSFDSYYEQYFGPGTRLTVT.

This chain uses TRBV5-6 with TRBJ2-7; D ambiguous. Germline assignment: CDR1 SGHDT and CDR2 YYEEEE. The CDR3 consists of 13 residues. Trimming shortened V by 4 bases and J by 2 bases, and 10 bases separated the two germline ends. CDR3 sequence reads: CASSPGSTYEQYF. As DNA, the CDR3 is TGTGCCAGCAGCCCCGGATCGACCTACGAGCAGTACTTC. Combining the CDR3 with reference TRBV5-6 and TRBJ2-7 gives the whole variable domain DAGVTQSPTHLIKTRGQQVTLRCSPKSGHDTVSWYQQALGQGPQFIFQYYEEEERQRGNFPDRFSGHQFPNYSSELNVNALLLGDSALYLCASSPGSTYEQYFGPGTRLTVT.

The rearrangement uses TRBV28 and TRBJ1-5; no definite D call. The length of the CDR3 is 16 residues. The V and J ends lost 4 bases and 2 bases respectively, with 15 bases between them. CDR1 is MDHEN, CDR2 SYDVKM, per germline. The CDR3 nucleotides are TGTGCCAGCAGTTCATCGGGTCTCTGGGGCAATCAGCCCCAGCATTTT. Amino acid sequence: CASSSSGLWGNQPQHF. Together with reference TRBV28 and TRBJ1-5, the CDR3 gives the full variable domain: DVKVTQSSRYLVKRTGEKVFLECVQDMDHENMFWYRQDPGLGLRLIYFSYDVKMKEKGDIPEGYSVSREKKERFSLILESASTNQTSMYLCASSSSGLWGNQPQHFGDGTRLSIL.

This chain uses TRBV5-6 with TRBJ1-1; D remains unclear. The CDR3 runs 12 residues. Trimming shortened V by 4 bases and J by 0 bases, and 4 bases separated the two germline ends. Germline lookup yields CDR1 SGHDT and CDR2 YYEEEE. In nucleotides, the CDR3 is TGTGCCAGCAGCAGCATGAACACTGAAGCTTTCTTT. Protein product: CASSSMNTEAFF.

The CDR3 sequence: CASGGDDKARTGYTF. The CDR3 nucleotides are TGTGCCAGCGGGGGGGACGACAAGGCCAGAACTGGCTACACCTTC. The chain is built from TRBV11-3 and TRBJ1-2; D is perhaps TRBD1 (5 bases). The CDR3 spans 15 residues. Trimming removed 8 bases at V and 7 bases at J, with 23 bases between. Germline assignment: CDR1 SGHNT and CDR2 YENEEA.